The 8 T cell receptor beta chains listed next were all sequenced from one sample in a study of shared clonotypes between healthy human individuals. The data were produced by immunoSEQ multiplex PCR, yet TCRdb's version contains in-frame clones alone and is incomplete. The repertoire holds hundreds of thousands of clones, with 95% to 98% as singletons. Sequencing was done on a sample of naive CD4+ T cells sorted from blood. Sample subset: CD45RA+ positively selected. These receptors all come from a woman aged 25 to 39 in good health.

CDR3 amino acids: CASSFRQGAEAFF. The CDR3 nucleotides are TGCGCCAGCAGCTTCCGGCAGGGGGCTGAAGCTTTCTTT. The chain uses TRBV5-1 and TRBJ1-1; the match to TRBD1 covers 7 bases. Germline trimming cut 2 bases from V and 6 bases from J; bases unmatched to any gene: 4. Germline assignment: CDR1 SGHRS and CDR2 YFSETQ. The CDR3 extends over 13 amino acids.

The chain combines TRBV5-5 with TRBJ1-1; no firm D call. Germline V gene sequence: CDR1 SGHKS, CDR2 YYEKEE (reference sequence). The CDR3 is 13 residues long. V shed 3 bases and J shed 1 base, with 7 bases lying between them. CDR3 coding DNA: TGTGCCAGCAGCTCGCGGGGGAACACTGAAGCTTTCTTT. It translates to CASSSRGNTEAFF.

The V and J genes are TRBV28 and TRBJ1-1; 12 positions match TRBD1. Germline trimming cut 3 bases from V and 6 bases from J; bases unmatched to any gene: 2. From germline, CDR1 is MDHEN and CDR2 SYDVKM. The CDR3 consists of 14 residues. Here the CDR3 reads CASSLGQGASEAFF. In DNA form, the CDR3 reads TGTGCCAGCAGTTTGGGACAGGGGGCCTCTGAAGCTTTCTTT. Variable domain in full (rest from reference TRBV28 and TRBJ1-1): DVKVTQSSRYLVKRTGEKVFLECVQDMDHENMFWYRQDPGLGLRLIYFSYDVKMKEKGDIPEGYSVSREKKERFSLILESASTNQTSMYLCASSLGQGASEAFFGQGTRLTVV.

The chain employs TRBV6-5 and TRBJ2-1; 14 bases fit TRBD2. This CDR3 region has 15 residues. CDR1 and CDR2 (germline): MNHEY, SVGAGI. Trimming removed 2 bases from V and 8 bases from J; junction bases left unmatched: 2. CDR3 DNA: TGTGCCAGCAGTTACCCGACTAGCGGGAGGGATGAGCAGTTCTTC. This translates into CASSYPTSGRDEQFF.

This clone was observed once. The chain has TRBV19 and TRBJ2-5; 12 bases are shared with TRBD2. The CDR3 is made up of 16 amino acids. V lost 6 bases and J lost 5; bases outside the gene matches: 10. Germline V gene sequence: CDR1 LNHDA, CDR2 SQIVND (reference sequence). CDR3 residues: CASRGLAGAGSETQYF. The CDR3 nucleotides are TGTGCCAGTAGGGGACTAGCGGGCGCGGGTTCGGAGACCCAGTACTTC.

The V and J genes are TRBV28 and TRBJ1-2; 9 bases align to TRBD1. J gave up 7 bases and V 10 bases, and 13 bases lay outside the gene matches. The CDR3 covers 14 residues. CDR1 is MDHEN, CDR2 SYDVKM, per germline. In DNA, the CDR3 is TGTGCCACCCAAACCGGGACAGGGCCCTTTGGCTACACCTTC. Translated: CATQTGTGPFGYTF.

This chain uses TRBV19 with TRBJ2-3, with no clear D. The germline CDR1 and CDR2 sequences are LNHDA and SQIVND (reference sequence). The CDR3 runs to 15 residues. With 3 bases removed from V and 0 bases from J, the gap between germline ends came to 10 bases. CDR3 protein: CASSILGGSTDTQYF. The CDR3 region has the DNA TGTGCCAGTAGTATTCTGGGCGGTAGCACAGATACGCAGTATTTT.

The chain is built from TRBV6-5 and TRBJ2-7; tentative D call: TRBD1 (6 bases). This CDR3 comprises 15 residues. Germline lookup yields CDR1 MNHEY and CDR2 SVGAGI. V shed 6 bases and J shed 0 bases, with 15 bases lying between them. CDR3 coding DNA: TGTGCCAGCAGGATGGCGAGGGGACACTCCTACGAGCAGTACTTC. This codes for CASRMARGHSYEQYF.